These 28 T cell receptor beta chains share one sample of origin, sequenced in a study of human T cells and chemical hapten exposure. Time point of the sample: patch test 3, about 24 weeks after DPC sensitization. Noted treatment: therapeutic diphenylcyclopropenone sensitization with weekly scalp DPC. TCRdb fed the RACE reads into MiXCR, producing one record per CDR3 protein. The table lists 80,000 to 100,000 distinct CDR3 sequences, 25% to 35% of them singletons. Sample: whole blood, taken in connection with sensitization to the hapten diphenylcyclopropenone (DPC). These receptors all come from a man aged 35-49 years with alopecia areata. Some clones in this sample may be carry-over from other donors' samples.

The count of this clonotype is one. The chain recombines TRBV10-3 with TRBJ1-5, with 8 nucleotides matching TRBD1. CDR1 and CDR2 (germline): ENHRY, SYGVKD. This CDR3 is built from 15 residues. The trim removed 6 bases at V and 0 bases at J, leaving 4 bases unmatched. The CDR3 coding sequence is TGTGCCATCAGCCGGACAGGGTATAGCAATCAGCCCCAGCATTTT. Translation: CAISRTGYSNQPQHF.

This chain uses TRBV5-6 with TRBJ2-3, with TRBD2 identical over 10 bases. Unmatched junction bases numbered 8, after V lost 3 bases and J lost 4 bases. CDR3 length: 16 amino acids. In germline, CDR1 is SGHDT, CDR2 YYEEEE. CDR3 bases: TGTGCCAGCAGCTCACTAGCGGGGCCTTCTGCAGATACGCAGTATTTT. Protein: CASSSLAGPSADTQYF.

This clonotype has a handful of counts. This sequence joins TRBV5-4 and TRBJ2-1; D is possibly TRBD2 (6 bases). The CDR3 is 15 amino acids. V was cut by 2 bases and J by 6 bases, with 15 bases left in between. In germline, CDR1 is SGHNT, CDR2 YYREEE (reference sequence). For the CDR3, the DNA is TGTGCCAGCAGCTTTACACTAGCAATGGGCAATGAGCAGTTCTTC. Translation gives CASSFTLAMGNEQFF.

The V and J genes are TRBV7-9 and TRBJ2-3, with a tentative D call TRBD1 (6 bases). V lost 6 bases to trimming and J lost 1 base, with 14 bases between them. The CDR3 covers 15 residues. Germline V gene sequence: CDR1 SEHNR, CDR2 FQNEAQ (reference sequence). As DNA, the CDR3 is TGTGCCAGCAGTATCACAGGGCCCGGCACAGATACGCAGTATTTT. Encoded protein: CASSITGPGTDTQYF.

The chain employs TRBV28 and TRBJ2-5; 7 positions match TRBD1. The CDR3 has 14 residues. Germline V gives CDR1 MDHEN, CDR2 SYDVKM. The J segment lost 3 bases and the V segment lost 6 bases, leaving 7 bases of the junction unmatched. The CDR3 reads CASSPGQSEETQYF. The CDR3 nucleotides are TGTGCCAGCAGCCCGGGACAGTCGGAAGAGACCCAGTACTTC.

This chain uses TRBV20-1 with TRBJ1-4; 8 bases fit TRBD1. With 0 bases clipped from V and 8 bases from J, the junction kept 8 bases outside the gene matches. Per the germline V gene, CDR1 is DFQATT and CDR2 is SNEGSKA (reference sequence). This CDR3 comprises 15 residues. The CDR3 nucleotides read TGCAGTGCTAGAGACCCCGAGACAGGGGCAGAAAAACTGTTTTTT. This sequence encodes CSARDPETGAEKLFF.

This clonotype was observed a handful of times. The chain has TRBV12-3 or TRBV12-4 and TRBJ2-1; TRBD2 matches 9 bases. The CDR3 runs to 15 residues. V lost 6 bases to trimming and J lost 3 bases; unmatched junction nucleotides: 6. The CDR3 is CASRPSGVFYNEQFF. In DNA form, the CDR3 reads TGTGCCAGCAGGCCTAGCGGGGTATTCTACAATGAGCAGTTCTTC.

The J gene is TRBJ2-2, the V gene TRBV20-1, with a possible D match to TRBD2 (6 bases). V gave up 6 bases and J gave up 3 bases, with 17 bases separating them. CDR3 length: 15 residues. In germline, CDR1 is DFQATT, CDR2 SNEGSKA (reference sequence). The CDR3 region has the DNA TGCAGTGCCGGAAGCCCTACGGGAGACACCGGGGAGCTGTTTTTT. Translating it yields CSAGSPTGDTGELFF.

This chain connects TRBV4-3 to TRBJ2-3; D is possibly TRBD2 (6 bases). The CDR3 covers 14 residues. Trimming took 1 base from V and 5 from J, leaving 10 bases between them. Germline V gene data show CDR1 as LGHNA and CDR2 as YSLEER. CDR3 sequence reads: CASSQVRGRDTQYF. In DNA, the CDR3 is TGCGCCAGCAGCCAAGTGCGGGGTAGAGATACGCAGTATTTT.

This chain uses TRBV7-9 with TRBJ2-4; D gene unclear. CDR3 length: 13 amino acids. V lost 5 bases and J lost 6, with 11 bases in between. Germline values: CDR1 SEHNR, CDR2 FQNEAQ (reference sequence). CDR3 DNA sequence: TGTGCCAGCAGCCAAGGGCCTGGAAACATTCAGTACTTC. Amino acids: CASSQGPGNIQYF.

V is TRBV20-1 and J is TRBJ2-4; perhaps D is TRBD1 or TRBD2 (5 bases each). The V end lost 6 bases, the J end lost 6 bases, and 12 bases lay between the germline ends. From germline, CDR1 is DFQATT and CDR2 SNEGSKA (reference sequence). This CDR3 region has 12 residues. CDR3 coding DNA: TGCAGTGCGGACACGGGGACAAACATTCAGTACTTC. It translates to CSADTGTNIQYF.

J is TRBJ2-7 and V is TRBV28, with D possibly matching TRBD2 (6 bases). CDR1 is MDHEN, CDR2 SYDVKM, per germline. V dropped 4 bases and J dropped 2 bases, with 9 bases sitting between them. This CDR3 is built from 13 residues. The CDR3 DNA reads as TGTGCCAGCAGTTCCCCGGGAGCCTACGAGCAGTACTTC. This translates into CASSSPGAYEQYF.

This clonotype showed up just a few times. The rearrangement links TRBV18 to TRBJ2-7; 7 positions match TRBD1. The CDR3 length is 16 residues. The germline CDR1 and CDR2 sequences are KGHSH and LQKENI. V trimming: 4 bases; J trimming: 0 bases; junction bases outside the gene matches: 9. CDR3 region: CASSLSGTASSYEQYF. CDR3 DNA: TGTGCCAGCTCACTTTCCGGGACAGCTTCCTCCTACGAGCAGTACTTC.

The rearrangement links TRBV6-2 or TRBV6-3 to TRBJ2-7; D might be TRBD2 (5 bases). Looked up from germline, CDR1 is MNHEY and CDR2 is SVGEGT. V shed 2 bases and J shed 0 bases, with 11 bases lying between them. The CDR3 runs 15 residues. CDR3 region: CASSYEGVLSYEQYF. The DNA of the CDR3 is TGTGCCAGCAGTTACGAGGGAGTTCTCTCCTACGAGCAGTACTTC.

This chain uses TRBV5-1 with TRBJ2-3, with 11 bases fitting TRBD2. This CDR3 region has 17 residues. Trimming removed 4 bases from V and 2 bases from J; junction bases left unmatched: 9. Germline loops: CDR1 SGHRS, CDR2 YFSETQ. CDR3 protein: CASSPWGLAVSTDTQYF. CDR3 coding DNA: TGCGCCAGCAGCCCGTGGGGACTAGCGGTATCCACAGATACGCAGTATTTT.

This sequence joins TRBV15 and TRBJ2-3; 14 bases agree with TRBD2. J lost 6 bases, V lost 5 bases, and 4 bases had no gene match. The CDR3 runs to 15 residues. Germline CDR1 reads LNHNV; CDR2 reads YYDKDF (reference sequence). The CDR3 sequence is CATSPGTSGSDTQYF. The CDR3, as DNA: TGTGCCACCAGCCCGGGGACTAGCGGGAGTGATACGCAGTATTTT.

This clonotype was seen repeatedly, ten times or more. The chain links TRBV20-1 to TRBJ2-5; the match to TRBD2 covers 10 bases. V dropped 3 bases and J dropped 1; count of bases not matched to a gene: 17. CDR1 is DFQATT, CDR2 SNEGSKA, per germline (reference sequence). The CDR3 loop spans 19 amino acids. The CDR3 DNA is TGCAGTGCTAGTTCATTAGCGGGAGGAACCTCCCCACCCCAAGAGACCCAGTACTTC. This codes for CSASSLAGGTSPPQETQYF.

The rearrangement links TRBV12-3 or TRBV12-4 to TRBJ2-3; D is unclear. CDR3 length: 17 amino acids. With 3 bases removed from V and 0 bases from J, the gap between germline ends came to 16 bases. The CDR3 sequence is CASSLPPGGSSTDTQYF. Here the CDR3 DNA reads TGTGCCAGCAGTTTGCCCCCGGGTGGCTCTAGCACAGATACGCAGTATTTT.

This chain links TRBV11-2 with TRBJ2-1, with 7 bases identical to TRBD2. The trim removed 3 bases at V and 1 base at J, leaving 6 bases unmatched. CDR1 is SGHAT, CDR2 FQNNGV, per germline. The CDR3 length is 16 residues. The CDR3 here is CASSFEREGSYNEQFF. In DNA form, the CDR3 reads TGTGCCAGCAGCTTTGAGCGGGAAGGGTCCTACAATGAGCAGTTCTTC.

The chain combines TRBV6-2 or TRBV6-3 with TRBJ2-1, with TRBD2 matching 10 bases. Trimming removed 7 bases from V and 10 bases from J; junction bases left unmatched: 7. The CDR3 runs to 13 residues. Germline-derived CDR1 and CDR2 are MNHEY and SVGEGT. CDR3 sequence: CASKLAGVQEQFF. The CDR3 coding sequence is TGTGCCAGCAAGCTAGCGGGAGTTCAAGAGCAGTTCTTC.

This clonotype has only a few counts. The rearrangement uses TRBV6-2 or TRBV6-3 and TRBJ2-6; 7 positions match TRBD1. V shed 8 bases, J shed 0 bases, and the junction held 7 bases outside the gene matches. Germline V gene lookup returns CDR1 MNHEY and CDR2 SVGEGT. CDR3 length equals 16 residues. In nucleotides, the CDR3 is TGTGCCAGCTCCAGGACAGGAGTCTCTGGGGCCAACGTCCTGACTTTC. The encoded protein is CASSRTGVSGANVLTF.

V is TRBV18 and J is TRBJ2-6; 10 bases line up with TRBD1. V lost 3 bases to trimming and J lost 1 base; unmatched junction nucleotides: 12. There are 20 residues in the CDR3. Germline CDR1 KGHSH, CDR2 LQKENI. The CDR3 DNA reads TGTGCCAGCTCACCGTTGACAGGGGGCTCCTCACCATCTGGGGCCAACGTCCTGACTTTC. This sequence encodes CASSPLTGGSSPSGANVLTF.

The chain is built from TRBV11-2 and TRBJ2-3; 8 bases agree with TRBD1. Per germline, CDR1 SGHAT and CDR2 FQNNGV. The CDR3 is 14 amino acids. With 7 bases clipped from V and 3 bases from J, the junction kept 6 bases outside the gene matches. CDR3 sequence (DNA): TGTGCCAGCACCCTACAGGGGGTGACAGATACGCAGTATTTT. Residues: CASTLQGVTDTQYF.

The rearrangement links TRBV7-2 to TRBJ1-5, with D possibly matching TRBD1 (5 bases). The CDR3 is 15 amino acids. Trimming left V 5 bases short and J 11 bases short, with 22 bases between. From germline, CDR1 is SGHTA and CDR2 FQGNSA. The CDR3 reads CASSPGGGVGLAQHF. The CDR3 region has the DNA TGTGCCAGCAGCCCGGGGGGGGGGGTAGGTTTGGCCCAGCATTTT.

This clonotype was recorded a few times. The chain is built from TRBV24-1 and TRBJ1-5, with D tentatively TRBD1 (6 bases). From germline, CDR1 is KGHDR and CDR2 SFDVKD. V lost 4 bases to trimming and J lost 3 bases, with 12 bases between them. The CDR3 spans 15 residues. CDR3 bases: TGTGCCACCAGTGACCCCCGGACAGTCAATCAGCCCCAGCATTTT. Residues: CATSDPRTVNQPQHF.

The chain has TRBV7-9 and TRBJ2-7, with D unclear. This CDR3 spans 13 amino acids. With 5 bases removed from V and 5 bases from J, the gap between germline ends came to 13 bases. The germline gives CDR1 SEHNR, CDR2 FQNEAQ (reference sequence). CDR3 coding DNA: TGTGCCAGCAGCCTGGACCCTGGCCACGAGCAGTACTTC. Translating it yields CASSLDPGHEQYF.

In its sample, this clonotype was seen a few times. The chain couples TRBV7-6 to TRBJ1-3; 7 positions match TRBD1. Per germline, CDR1 SGHVS and CDR2 FNYEAQ. V was pared by 5 bases and J by 0 bases, with 13 bases of the junction left unmatched. The CDR3 sequence is 18 residues long. Here the CDR3 DNA reads TGTGCCAGCAGCCCCACCACAGGACAGGCGAACTCTGGAAACACCATATATTTT. Amino acids: CASSPTTGQANSGNTIYF.

This clonotype has just a few counts. V usage is TRBV28 and J usage is TRBJ2-7; D is ambiguous. V gave up 3 bases and J gave up 5 bases, with 8 bases separating them. Germline V gene data show CDR1 as MDHEN and CDR2 as SYDVKM. There are 12 residues in the CDR3. CDR3 protein: CASSFSGHEQYF. CDR3 DNA: TGTGCCAGCAGTTTTTCGGGCCACGAGCAGTACTTC.